This T cell receptor (beta chain) was recorded in a study of T-cell reconstitution after alpha-beta-depleted transplantation in children. It was with unique molecular identifiers that the TCRbeta library was prepared. Each CDR3 protein is one row after TCRdb ran MiXCR on the PCR reads. This sample has roughly 280,000 distinct CDR3 sequences; roughly 11% occur once, and the top ten carry around 20%. CDR3 length: 15 residues. The V gene lost 4 bases and the J gene lost 1 base, with 15 bases spanning the gap. CDR1 is SQVTM, CDR2 ANQGSEA, per germline. In this sample, this clonotype turned up many times. Antigen specificity is unknown. General study results and limits: The main origin of T-cell counts and diversity one year after transplant was newly produced T cells.

The sample here was peripheral blood, taken 180 days after TCRalphabeta/CD19-depleted stem cell transplant. The gene calls are TRBV29-1 and TRBJ2-3, with TRBD2 as a possible D gene (6 bases). The receptor was isolated from a male patient aged 2-9 years who had a stem cell transplant for chronic granulomatous disease, so the T cells may come from the graft donor. The CDR3 nucleotides are TGCAGCGTTGGGCGGGGTAGCGGAGGCACAGATACGCAGTATTTT. Residues: CSVGRGSGGTDTQYF.